This T cell receptor beta chain is from a study of beta chain features in type 1 diabetes. This CDR3 comprises 13 residues. Trimming removed 2 bases at V and 7 bases at J, with 8 bases between. Germline CDR1 reads SGHAT; CDR2 reads FQNNGV. This clone appeared a few times. All of the isolated RNA was reverse transcribed, so expressed TCRB transcripts were sequenced. Using immunoSEQ multiplex PCR, the repertoire was profiled, and TCRdb retains in-frame clones only, with some absent. The sample has some 160,000 clones, approximately 9.9% seen once. The sequence was obtained from a young woman in good health. Sequencing used central memory CD4+ T cells from blood. The V and J genes are TRBV11-2 and TRBJ1-4, with D tentatively TRBD1 (5 bases). This CDR3 is CASSLRGSEKLFF. Written as DNA, the CDR3 is TGTGCCAGCAGCTTAAGGGGAAGTGAAAAACTGTTTTTT.